This T cell receptor beta chain was captured by sequencing in a study of T cell clonality in common variable immunodeficiency. Assay used: immunoSEQ multiplex PCR; TCRdb lists only in-frame clones, some missing. The sample holds about 43,000 clones, and no clone turns up only once. This clone was detected ten times or more. Its antigen remains unknown. Read data end 3 residues before the CDR3 end; the end is taken from the germline J gene. Germline values: CDR1 KGHSH, CDR2 LQKENI. V lost 4 bases, J lost 4 bases, and 3 bases stayed unmatched. CDR3 length equals 13 residues. Overall study results and limits: Fewer TCRbeta clones were shared among CVID subjects than controls. Fewer deletions and N-nucleotide insertions were reportedly seen in common variable immunodeficiency TCR beta sequences. Compared with healthy controls, CVID subjects showed increased TCRbeta clonality, mostly in about a third.

Specimen: peripheral blood mononuclear cells. This rearrangement joins TRBV18 to TRBJ1-1; 7 bases align to TRBD1. This receptor was obtained from a person aged 18-70 years in good health. The CDR3 spells CASSHPGGTEAFF. Partial CDR3 DNA: TGTGCCAGCTCACATCCAGGGGGCACTGAA.